Presented here are 30 T cell receptor beta chains from one specimen sequenced in a study of T cell responses to AZD1222 COVID-19 vaccine. Some clones are missing from TCRdb's copy, which holds only in-frame ones; the method was immunoSEQ multiplex PCR. The sample includes just under 100,000 clones, more than 70% of them seen just once. The source was peripheral blood, collected on day 0 of AZD1222 vaccination. The receptors derive from an adult in good health.

This clone was counted between two and nine times. This chain joins TRBV5-4 and TRBJ2-2; no firm D call. The V gene's germline CDR1 is SGHNT and CDR2 YYREEE (reference sequence). The ends were cut back, 2 bases at V and 6 bases at J, with 2 bases in the middle. The CDR3 loop spans 11 amino acids. CDR3 protein: CASSFAGELFF. CDR3 in DNA: TGTGCCAGCAGCTTTGCCGGGGAGCTGTTTTTT.

This clone was seen more than once but under ten times. The V gene is TRBV7-8, the J gene TRBJ1-6; D uncertain. CDR3 size: 16 residues. The germline CDR1 and CDR2 sequences are SGHVS and FQNEAQ. Trimming shortened V by 1 base and J by 0 bases, and 7 bases separated the two germline ends. The CDR3 sequence: CASSLGDSSYNSPLHF. The CDR3 nucleotides are TGTGCCAGCAGCTTAGGGGATAGCTCCTATAATTCACCCCTCCACTTT.

The DNA of the CDR3 is TGTGCTAGTGGTTCCCGACAGGCGCTAAAGGTTGGGGTAGAGACCCAGTACTTC. It yields the protein CASGSRQALKVGVETQYF. V gene TRBV12-5 combines with J gene TRBJ2-5; perhaps TRBD1 as D (6 bases). V lost 4 bases and J lost 4, with 25 bases in between. This CDR3 comprises 18 residues. The germline V gene encodes CDR1 LGHNT and CDR2 FRNRAP.

The chain has TRBV11-3 and TRBJ2-1; TRBD1 agrees at 9 bases. The V segment lost 5 bases and the J segment 0 bases; nucleotides outside the gene matches: 2. The CDR3 has 15 residues. CDR1 and CDR2 (germline): SGHNT, YENEEA. This CDR3 is CASSPDRGSYNEQFF. CDR3 DNA: TGTGCCAGCAGCCCGGACAGGGGCTCCTACAATGAGCAGTTCTTC.

The rearrangement links TRBV30 to TRBJ1-5; a weak D match, TRBD1 (6 bases). From germline, CDR1 is GTSNPN and CDR2 SVGIG (reference sequence). The CDR3 totals 13 residues. The V gene lost 4 bases and the J gene lost 6 bases, with 13 bases spanning the gap. CDR3 nucleotide sequence: TGTGCCTGGAAGGGGGAAGGGCGTCAGCCCCAGCATTTT. This encodes CAWKGEGRQPQHF.

DNA for the CDR3: TGTGCCAGCAGTGACGTCACCGAGACCCAGTACTTC. The encoded protein is CASSDVTETQYF. V usage is TRBV6-1 and J usage is TRBJ2-5; D remains unclear. The CDR3 loop spans 12 amino acids. V was pared by 3 bases and J by 5 bases, with 7 bases between. Germline V gene lookup returns CDR1 MNHNS and CDR2 SASEGT.

The rearrangement links TRBV13 to TRBJ2-7, with unresolved D. Per the germline V gene, CDR1 is PRHDT and CDR2 is FYEKMQ (reference sequence). Trimming removed 3 bases at V and 4 bases at J, with 13 bases between. The CDR3 totals 14 residues. The DNA of the CDR3 is TGTGCCAGCAGCTTCTGGCGCGAGACTTACGAGCAGTACTTC. It translates to CASSFWRETYEQYF. The variable domain in full, completed from reference TRBV13 and TRBJ2-7, reads AAGVIQSPRHLIKEKRETATLKCYPIPRHDTVYWYQQGPGQDPQFLISFYEKMQSDKGSIPDRFSAQQFSDYHSELNMSSLELGDSALYFCASSFWRETYEQYFGPGTRLTVT.

This clone was detected only a few times. The chain links TRBV27 to TRBJ1-6; D unclear. V lost 5 bases, J lost 0 bases, and 14 bases lay in between. This CDR3 has 17 amino acids. CDR1 and CDR2 from the germline V gene are MNHEY and SMNVEV (reference sequence). The DNA of the CDR3 is TGTGCCAGCAGTCCCGGACTGACAAGCTCCTATAATTCACCCCTCCACTTT. Translating gives CASSPGLTSSYNSPLHF.

The rearrangement joins TRBV7-2 to TRBJ2-5; D gene uncertain. Germline V CDR1 and CDR2: SGHTA, FQGNSA. V was cut by 1 base and J by 8 bases, with 17 bases left in between. The CDR3 runs 15 residues. CDR3 sequence reads: CASSLDGPFESTQYF. The CDR3 nucleotides read TGTGCCAGCAGCTTAGATGGGCCGTTCGAAAGTACCCAGTACTTC.

CDR3 sequence: CASSSRSGRTNEKLFF. The CDR3 bases are TGTGCCAGCAGCAGTCGGTCGGGACGAACTAATGAAAAACTGTTTTTT. J is TRBJ1-4 and V is TRBV7-8; maybe TRBD1 (5 bases). The V and J ends lost 5 bases and 1 base respectively, with 14 bases between them. CDR3 length: 16 residues. Germline values: CDR1 SGHVS, CDR2 FQNEAQ.

The chain has TRBV25-1 and TRBJ1-2; no clear D. From germline, CDR1 is MGHDK and CDR2 SYGVNS. The CDR3 is made up of 14 amino acids. V was pared by 5 bases and J by 1 base, with 11 bases between. The CDR3 here is CASSFTDINYGYTF. CDR3 DNA: TGTGCCAGCAGTTTCACCGACATTAACTATGGCTACACCTTC.

The chain is built from TRBV2 and TRBJ1-3; D gene uncertain. The V end lost 6 bases, the J end lost 1 base, and 7 bases lay between the germline ends. Per the germline V gene, CDR1 is SNHLY and CDR2 is FYNNEI. The CDR3 loop spans 13 amino acids. CDR3 coding DNA: TGTGCCAGCAGCCAGAGGTCTGGAAACACCATATATTTT. Its protein product is CASSQRSGNTIYF. The whole variable domain, filled in from reference TRBV2 and TRBJ1-3, reads EPEVTQTPSHQVTQMGQEVILRCVPISNHLYFYWYRQILGQKVEFLVSFYNNEISEKSEIFDDQFSVERPDGSNFTLKIRSTKLEDSAMYFCASSQRSGNTIYFGEGSWLTVV.

The chain combines TRBV19 with TRBJ1-6, with D perhaps matching TRBD1 (6 bases). CDR1 is LNHDA, CDR2 SQIVND, per germline (reference sequence). The CDR3 runs 15 residues. V was clipped by 4 bases and J by 5 bases, with 12 bases between them. The DNA of the CDR3 is TGTGCCAGTAGTAATCAGGACAGTAATAATTCACCCCTCCACTTT. Its translation is CASSNQDSNNSPLHF.

The J gene is TRBJ1-5, the V gene TRBV12-5; no clear D. Germline V gives CDR1 LGHNT, CDR2 FRNRAP. V was pared by 7 bases and J by 1 base, with 17 bases between. CDR3 length equals 16 residues. CDR3 in amino acids: CASANPEVGSNQPQHF. The CDR3, as DNA: TGTGCTAGTGCCAATCCTGAGGTTGGGAGCAATCAGCCCCAGCATTTT.

The chain is built from TRBV6-5 and TRBJ1-4; unclear D gene. CDR3 length: 15 amino acids. V was cut by 6 bases and J by 3 bases, with 14 bases left in between. Germline V gene sequence: CDR1 MNHEY, CDR2 SVGAGI. The CDR3 bases are TGTGCCAGCAGCAAAACCGTACTGGCTAATGAAAAACTGTTTTTT. This codes for CASSKTVLANEKLFF.

J is TRBJ1-3 and V is TRBV5-4; D is ambiguous. V was cut by 4 bases and J by 4 bases, with 6 bases left in between. There are 12 residues in the CDR3. CDR1 and CDR2 from the germline V gene are SGHNT and YYREEE (reference sequence). CDR3 sequence reads: CASSIPGNTIYF. In DNA form, the CDR3 reads TGTGCCAGCAGCATCCCCGGAAACACCATATATTTT.

The rearrangement links TRBV13 to TRBJ1-2, with D hard to call. V was shortened by 2 bases and J by 2 bases, with 12 bases between the two germline ends. Germline V gives CDR1 PRHDT, CDR2 FYEKMQ (reference sequence). The CDR3 is made up of 15 amino acids. This chain's CDR3 is CASSLWRQDNYGYTF. CDR3 nucleotides: TGTGCCAGCAGCTTATGGCGTCAGGACAACTATGGCTACACCTTC. The full variable domain, in which reference TRBV13 and TRBJ1-2 provide the parts outside the CDR3, is AAGVIQSPRHLIKEKRETATLKCYPIPRHDTVYWYQQGPGQDPQFLISFYEKMQSDKGSIPDRFSAQQFSDYHSELNMSSLELGDSALYFCASSLWRQDNYGYTFGSGTRLTVV.

The chain is built from TRBV28 and TRBJ1-5, with D tentatively TRBD1 (5 bases). V was clipped by 5 bases and J by 4 bases, with 12 bases between them. Germline CDR1 and CDR2: MDHEN and SYDVKM. The CDR3 is made up of 14 amino acids. The CDR3 region is CASSLRAGNQPQHF. Written as DNA, the CDR3 is TGTGCCAGCAGTCTCCGGGCAGGGAATCAGCCCCAGCATTTT.

The V and J genes are TRBV9 and TRBJ2-5; D might be TRBD2 (6 bases). Germline V gene sequence: CDR1 SGDLS, CDR2 YYNGEE. The CDR3 covers 13 residues. Trimming removed 4 bases from V and 5 bases from J, with 12 bases in between. The CDR3 reads CASSQSRGETQYF. In nucleotides, the CDR3 is TGTGCCAGCAGCCAATCCCGGGGGGAGACCCAGTACTTC.

V and J are TRBV15 and TRBJ1-4, with 7 bases matching TRBD1. CDR3 length: 15 amino acids. Germline lookup yields CDR1 LNHNV and CDR2 YYDKDF (reference sequence). V lost 0 bases to trimming and J lost 3 bases; unmatched junction nucleotides: 1. The CDR3 loop is CATSRDRGSNEKLFF. The CDR3 DNA reads TGTGCCACCAGCAGAGACAGGGGGTCTAATGAAAAACTGTTTTTT.

This clone was found once. This chain's CDR3 is CASSFVQGSPLHF. As DNA, the CDR3 is TGTGCCAGCAGCTTCGTGCAGGGGTCACCCCTCCACTTT. J is TRBJ1-6 and V is TRBV7-9; D perhaps matches TRBD1 (6 bases). The V gene lost 3 bases and the J gene lost 10 bases, with 10 bases spanning the gap. The CDR3 contains 13 residues. Germline V gene data show CDR1 as SEHNR and CDR2 as FQNEAQ (reference sequence).

The J gene is TRBJ2-4, the V gene TRBV18; tentative D call: TRBD2 (5 bases). Trimming shortened V by 5 bases and J by 6 bases, and 8 bases separated the two germline ends. The CDR3 runs 12 residues. CDR1 is KGHSH and CDR2 is LQKENI in the germline V gene. CDR3 sequence (DNA): TGTGCCAGCTCAGGGGAGCTAAACATTCAGTACTTC. Amino acids: CASSGELNIQYF.

This chain joins TRBV27 and TRBJ2-1, with 9 nucleotides matching TRBD1. V gave up 4 bases and J gave up 15 bases; unmatched junction bases: 10. This CDR3 has 13 residues. Per germline, CDR1 MNHEY and CDR2 SMNVEV (reference sequence). The CDR3 protein is CASSWGQGQGGFF. The CDR3 DNA follows: TGTGCCAGCAGTTGGGGACAGGGCCAGGGGGGGTTCTTC.

The rearrangement joins TRBV6-5 to TRBJ1-6; a weak D match, TRBD1 (5 bases). Trimming took 7 bases from V and 2 from J, leaving 9 bases between them. From germline, CDR1 is MNHEY and CDR2 SVGAGI. This CDR3 contains 14 residues. The CDR3 protein is CASKRGTYNSPLHF. For the CDR3, the DNA is TGTGCCAGCAAGAGGGGTACCTATAATTCACCCCTCCACTTT.

This chain uses TRBV29-1 with TRBJ1-2; D ambiguous. CDR1 is SQVTM and CDR2 is ANQGSEA in the germline V gene. Between the trimmed V and J ends, which lost 7 bases and 3 bases, there was a span of 12 bases. The CDR3 is 12 amino acids. The CDR3 loop reads CSARARDYGYTF. Written as DNA, the CDR3 is TGCAGCGCGAGGGCCCGAGACTATGGCTACACCTTC.

The chain is built from TRBV19 and TRBJ2-7; 7 nucleotides line up with TRBD2. Germline V gene sequence: CDR1 LNHDA, CDR2 SQIVND (reference sequence). The V and J ends lost 6 bases and 7 bases, in that order; junction bases with no gene match: 15. This CDR3 region has 15 residues. This CDR3 is CASRLGGGRGEEQYF. The CDR3 DNA is TGTGCCAGTAGACTTGGCGGGGGTCGAGGGGAAGAGCAGTACTTC.

The chain has TRBV7-9 and TRBJ2-2; no definite D call. The V end lost 1 base, the J end lost 2 bases, and 5 bases lay between the germline ends. From germline, CDR1 is SEHNR and CDR2 FQNEAQ (reference sequence). The CDR3 sequence is 14 residues long. The DNA for the CDR3 is TGTGCCAGCAGCTTAGGAGGAAACACCGGGGAGCTGTTTTTT. Its translation: CASSLGGNTGELFF. Variable domain in full (rest from reference TRBV7-9 and TRBJ2-2): DTGVSQNPRHKITKRGQNVTFRCDPISEHNRLYWYRQTLGQGPEFLTYFQNEAQLEKSRLLSDRFSAERPKGSFSTLEIQRTEQGDSAMYLCASSLGGNTGELFFGEGSRLTVL.

The chain links TRBV19 to TRBJ2-5; perhaps TRBD1 as D (5 bases). Deletions cut 4 bases from V and 3 bases from J, with 15 bases between. Germline V lookup: CDR1 LNHDA, CDR2 SQIVND (reference sequence). The CDR3 loop spans 15 amino acids. The CDR3 bases are TGTGCCAGTAGTAGGACCAGACAGAGAAAAGAGACCCAGTACTTC. Its translation: CASSRTRQRKETQYF. The entire variable domain, with the rest obtained from reference TRBV19 and TRBJ2-5, is as follows: DGGITQSPKYLFRKEGQNVTLSCEQNLNHDAMYWYRQDPGQGLRLIYYSQIVNDFQKGDIAEGYSVSREKKESFPLTVTSAQKNPTAFYLCASSRTRQRKETQYFGPGTRLLVL.

V usage is TRBV6-5 and J usage is TRBJ2-7; D call uncertain. Germline loops: CDR1 MNHEY, CDR2 SVGAGI. Between the trimmed V and J ends, which lost 2 bases and 1 base, there was a span of 15 bases. The CDR3 has 16 residues. The CDR3 loop is CASSYAYLGESYEQYF. DNA of the CDR3: TGTGCCAGCAGTTACGCATACTTGGGTGAATCCTACGAGCAGTACTTC.

This rearrangement joins TRBV2 to TRBJ1-1; 9 bases are shared with TRBD1. Germline CDR1 SNHLY, CDR2 FYNNEI. V shed 6 bases, J shed 7 bases, and the junction held 6 bases outside the gene matches. The CDR3 is 13 amino acids. The CDR3: CASRADRGIEAFF. CDR3 DNA: TGTGCCAGCAGGGCGGACAGGGGCATTGAAGCTTTCTTT. The entire variable domain, with the rest obtained from reference TRBV2 and TRBJ1-1, is as follows: EPEVTQTPSHQVTQMGQEVILRCVPISNHLYFYWYRQILGQKVEFLVSFYNNEISEKSEIFDDQFSVERPDGSNFTLKIRSTKLEDSAMYFCASRADRGIEAFFGQGTRLTVV.